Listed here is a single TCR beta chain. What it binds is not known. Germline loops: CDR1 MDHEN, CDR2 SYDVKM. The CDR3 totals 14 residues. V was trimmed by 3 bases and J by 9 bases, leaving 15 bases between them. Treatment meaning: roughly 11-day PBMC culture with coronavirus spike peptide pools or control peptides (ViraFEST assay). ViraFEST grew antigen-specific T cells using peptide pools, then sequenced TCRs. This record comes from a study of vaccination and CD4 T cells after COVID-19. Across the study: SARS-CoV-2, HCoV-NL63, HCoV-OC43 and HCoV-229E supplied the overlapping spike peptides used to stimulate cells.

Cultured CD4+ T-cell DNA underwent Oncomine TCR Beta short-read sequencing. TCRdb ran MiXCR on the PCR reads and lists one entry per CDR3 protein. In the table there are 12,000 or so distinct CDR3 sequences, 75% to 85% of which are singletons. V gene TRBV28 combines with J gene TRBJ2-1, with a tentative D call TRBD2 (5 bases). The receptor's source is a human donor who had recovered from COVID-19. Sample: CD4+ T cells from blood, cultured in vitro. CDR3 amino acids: CASSFDKIRGEQFF. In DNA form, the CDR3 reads TGTGCCAGCAGTTTCGATAAGATCCGGGGTGAGCAGTTCTTC.